Each of the 22 T cell receptor beta chains below was sequenced from the same sample in a study of cytomegalovirus exposure and HLA in healthy donors. The primer mix had 60 Vbeta and 13 Jbeta primers. Assay: immunoSEQ multiplex PCR; the TCRdb copy retains only in-frame clones and omits some. The sample comprises 65,000 to 90,000 clones, 60% to 80% of which are singletons, and about 12% rests with the top ten. The sequencing input was PBMCs. The receptor source for this set is a woman in her thirties or forties in good health and CMV-seropositive.

The CDR3 nucleotides read TGTGCCAGCACCCTAGGACTAGCGGGGCCACATGAGCAGTTCTTC. The encoded protein is CASTLGLAGPHEQFF. The J gene is TRBJ2-1, the V gene TRBV11-1; 12 bases fit TRBD2. J was trimmed by 8 bases and V by 7 bases; bases with no gene match: 9. Germline assignment: CDR1 SGHAT and CDR2 FQDESV (reference sequence). The CDR3 runs 15 residues.

V and J are TRBV7-2 and TRBJ1-2, with 9 positions matching TRBD1. Germline assignment: CDR1 SGHTA and CDR2 FQGNSA. There are 15 residues in the CDR3. V shed 4 bases and J 7 bases; nucleotides not matched to a gene: 10. The CDR3 DNA reads as TGTGCCAGCAGCTCCAGACAGGGGGGTCTACGTGGCTACACCTTC. Protein: CASSSRQGGLRGYTF.

The V call is TRBV19, the J call TRBJ1-5; D is perhaps TRBD1 (6 bases). Trimming cost V 4 bases and J 2 bases, with 6 bases left between them. The CDR3 extends over 13 amino acids. Germline assignment: CDR1 LNHDA and CDR2 SQIVND (reference sequence). The chain's CDR3 is CASSTGGNQPQHF. The CDR3, as DNA: TGTGCCAGTAGTACAGGGGGCAATCAGCCCCAGCATTTT.

This chain connects TRBV9 to TRBJ2-7, with 8 bases aligning to TRBD1. Germline loops: CDR1 SGDLS, CDR2 YYNGEE. This CDR3 comprises 16 residues. V shed 0 bases and J 3 bases; nucleotides not matched to a gene: 8. The CDR3 region has the DNA TGTGCCAGCAGCGTAGGGGACAGGCGGTCAGGCTACGAGCAGTACTTC. Its protein is CASSVGDRRSGYEQYF.

The chain joins TRBV5-6 to TRBJ1-2, with D maybe TRBD1 (6 bases). The CDR3 covers 14 residues. The V gene lost 4 bases and the J gene lost 3 bases, with 13 bases spanning the gap. Germline CDR1 and CDR2: SGHDT and YYEEEE. The CDR3 DNA reads TGTGCCAGCAGCCTACAGGGTTTCGACTATGGCTACACCTTC. It yields the protein CASSLQGFDYGYTF.

The CDR3 loop is CASSFRGSYNSPLHF. CDR3 coding DNA: TGTGCCAGCAGCTTTCGGGGCTCCTATAATTCACCCCTCCACTTT. V is TRBV7-2 and J is TRBJ1-6, with D unclear. V lost 3 bases to trimming and J lost 0 bases, with 6 bases between them. In germline, CDR1 is SGHTA, CDR2 FQGNSA. There are 15 residues in the CDR3.

The rearrangement joins TRBV7-9 to TRBJ2-5; D is unclear. V gave up 0 bases and J gave up 5 bases, with 13 bases separating them. The length of the CDR3 is 15 residues. CDR1 SEHNR and CDR2 FQNEAQ come from the germline V gene (reference sequence). CDR3 protein: CASSLAVDIWETQYF. The CDR3 DNA sequence: TGTGCCAGCAGCTTAGCTGTCGACATCTGGGAGACCCAGTACTTC. The complete variable domain, with remaining parts taken from reference TRBV7-9 and TRBJ2-5, reads DTGVSQNPRHKITKRGQNVTFRCDPISEHNRLYWYRQTLGQGPEFLTYFQNEAQLEKSRLLSDRFSAERPKGSFSTLEIQRTEQGDSAMYLCASSLAVDIWETQYFGPGTRLLVL.

This clone was detected only a few times. V and J are TRBV15 and TRBJ1-2, with D unresolved. The CDR3 is 12 amino acids. The germline V and J ends were trimmed by 0 bases and 5 bases, with 4 bases remaining between them. Germline V CDR1 and CDR2: LNHNV, YYDKDF (reference sequence). CDR3 loop: CATSRDRYGYTF. For the CDR3, the DNA is TGTGCCACCAGCAGAGATAGATATGGCTACACCTTC.

This clone occurred once. The CDR3 protein is CASSRPGQGFPYEQYF. The CDR3 DNA follows: TGCGCCAGCAGCCGACCGGGACAGGGGTTCCCCTACGAGCAGTACTTC. The V call is TRBV4-1, the J call TRBJ2-7; 10 nucleotides line up with TRBD1. V was clipped by 4 bases and J by 2 bases; unmatched bases: 8. Germline loops: CDR1 MGHRA, CDR2 YSYEKL. The CDR3 totals 16 residues.

The J gene is TRBJ2-3, the V gene TRBV2; TRBD2 agrees at 11 bases. In germline, CDR1 is SNHLY, CDR2 FYNNEI. The CDR3 runs to 18 residues. J gave up 1 base and V 6 bases, and 12 bases lay outside the gene matches. The CDR3 protein is CASSQTLQLAGGTDTQYF. The CDR3 DNA is TGTGCCAGCAGCCAAACCCTACAACTAGCGGGGGGCACAGATACGCAGTATTTT.

This clone counts as medium-sized. V and J are TRBV5-6 and TRBJ2-3; unclear D gene. Germline V gene sequence: CDR1 SGHDT, CDR2 YYEEEE. CDR3 length equals 15 residues. Trimming shortened V by 1 base and J by 1 base, and 10 bases separated the two germline ends. Here the CDR3 DNA reads TGTGCCAGCAGCTTGAGAACTCTCCGCACAGATACGCAGTATTTT. It codes for CASSLRTLRTDTQYF. The variable domain in full, with the rest retrieved from reference TRBV5-6 and TRBJ2-3, is DAGVTQSPTHLIKTRGQQVTLRCSPKSGHDTVSWYQQALGQGPQFIFQYYEEEERQRGNFPDRFSGHQFPNYSSELNVNALLLGDSALYLCASSLRTLRTDTQYFGPGTRLTVL.

V usage is TRBV30 and J usage is TRBJ1-1; D uncertain. The germline gives CDR1 GTSNPN, CDR2 SVGIG (reference sequence). This CDR3 region has 12 residues. Deletions cut 3 bases from V and 6 bases from J, with 11 bases between. The CDR3 DNA reads as TGTGCCTGGAGATCAGTCGGGGCTGAAGCTTTCTTT. Amino acids: CAWRSVGAEAFF.

This clone was picked up a small number of times. V is TRBV7-3 and J is TRBJ1-1; possibly TRBD1 for D (5 bases). Trimming pared 2 bases from V and 1 base from J, leaving 11 bases between. Germline-derived CDR1 and CDR2 are SGHTA and FQGTGA. There are 15 residues in the CDR3. The CDR3 DNA reads as TGTGCCAGCAGCTTATGGGGGGGGAGGAACACTGAAGCTTTCTTT. Amino acid sequence: CASSLWGGRNTEAFF.

This clone was found a few times. The chain combines TRBV4-1 with TRBJ1-5; no reliable D call. The CDR3 is made up of 17 amino acids. Deletions cut 3 bases from V and 4 bases from J, with 19 bases between. The germline CDR1 and CDR2 sequences are MGHRA and YSYEKL. This CDR3 reads CASSHHPMRGANQPQHF. The CDR3 nucleotides read TGCGCCAGCAGCCACCATCCGATGCGGGGAGCAAATCAGCCCCAGCATTTT.

The chain has TRBV5-1 and TRBJ1-3, with D perhaps TRBD1 (5 bases). V gave up 2 bases and J gave up 7 bases, with 16 bases separating them. Germline values: CDR1 SGHRS, CDR2 YFSETQ. The CDR3 has 15 residues. DNA of the CDR3: TGCGCCAGCAGCTTTCTGGGGACTGTGACGAACACCATATATTTT. It specifies CASSFLGTVTNTIYF.

The chain recombines TRBV9 with TRBJ1-2; the match to TRBD1 covers 8 bases. In germline, CDR1 is SGDLS, CDR2 YYNGEE. The CDR3 spans 15 residues. The V segment lost 3 bases and the J segment 5 bases; nucleotides outside the gene matches: 9. CDR3 in DNA: TGTGCCAGCAGCGCCTCCGGGACAGGACCTTATGGCTACACCTTC. This gives the protein CASSASGTGPYGYTF.

This sequence joins TRBV7-8 and TRBJ2-1, with 7 bases aligning to TRBD2. The CDR3 has 16 residues. Germline lookup yields CDR1 SGHVS and CDR2 FQNEAQ. V shed 1 base, J shed 2 bases, and the junction held 5 bases outside the gene matches. The CDR3 protein is CASSLGASGTYNEQFF. The CDR3 nucleotides read TGTGCCAGCAGCTTAGGAGCTAGCGGTACCTACAATGAGCAGTTCTTC. Drawing the rest from reference TRBV7-8 and TRBJ2-1, the complete variable domain is GAGVSQSPRYKVAKRGQDVALRCDPISGHVSLFWYQQALGQGPEFLTYFQNEAQLDKSGLPSDRFFAERPEGSVSTLKIQRTQQEDSAVYLCASSLGASGTYNEQFFGPGTRLTVL.

The rearrangement joins TRBV30 to TRBJ2-2; D perhaps matches TRBD1 (5 bases). Germline lookup yields CDR1 GTSNPN and CDR2 SVGIG (reference sequence). Trimming took off 0 bases at V and 3 bases at J, with 11 bases between the two ends. This CDR3 has 15 amino acids. CDR3 residues: CAWSVLGRDTGELFF. The CDR3 nucleotides read TGTGCCTGGAGTGTACTTGGCAGGGACACCGGGGAGCTGTTTTTT.

The chain joins TRBV19 to TRBJ2-1; TRBD2 matches 8 bases. The ends lost 3 bases at V and 7 bases at J; junction bases unmatched: 5. The length of the CDR3 is 14 residues. Germline lookup yields CDR1 LNHDA and CDR2 SQIVND (reference sequence). Here the CDR3 reads CASSIVGGDNEQFF. The CDR3 bases are TGTGCCAGTAGTATCGTCGGGGGGGATAATGAGCAGTTCTTC.

The chain recombines TRBV12-5 with TRBJ2-1, with D perhaps matching TRBD2 (5 bases). This CDR3 spans 16 amino acids. V lost 0 bases and J 6 bases, leaving 15 bases between the germline ends. Germline-derived CDR1 and CDR2 are LGHNT and FRNRAP. The CDR3 loop is CASGLVRADLRNEQFF. The CDR3 region has the DNA TGTGCTAGTGGTTTGGTACGAGCGGACCTACGCAATGAGCAGTTCTTC. Based on the CDR3 plus reference TRBV12-5 and TRBJ2-1, the full variable domain is DARVTQTPRHKVTEMGQEVTMRCQPILGHNTVFWYRQTMMQGLELLAYFRNRAPLDDSGMPKDRFSAEMPDATLATLKIQPSEPRDSAVYFCASGLVRADLRNEQFFGPGTRLTVL.

This chain joins TRBV27 and TRBJ1-2; 9 bases line up with TRBD1. CDR1 and CDR2 (germline): MNHEY, SMNVEV (reference sequence). V was pared by 3 bases and J by 8 bases, with 7 bases of the junction left unmatched. The CDR3 extends over 14 amino acids. As DNA, the CDR3 is TGTGCCAGCAGTTTCCAGGACAGGGGTAACGGCTACACCTTC. This gives the protein CASSFQDRGNGYTF.

The gene calls are TRBV19 and TRBJ1-5, with 7 bases that match TRBD1. This CDR3 is built from 16 residues. The V segment lost 4 bases and the J segment 5 bases; nucleotides outside the gene matches: 11. CDR1 and CDR2 from the germline V gene are LNHDA and SQIVND (reference sequence). This chain's CDR3 is CASSTSHRGGDQPQHF. The DNA of the CDR3 is TGTGCCAGTAGTACTTCCCACAGGGGAGGTGATCAGCCCCAGCATTTT.